The following is a TCR beta chain sequence with its context. Its specificity is not known. Trimming left V 1 base short and J 5 bases short, with 12 bases between. Germline V CDR1 and CDR2: SGHRS, YFSETQ. The CDR3 spans 15 residues. This sample was taken from a study of siplizumab effects on memory and regulatory T cells. Study-wide findings and caveats: Assignment of a naive or memory phenotype failed for roughly 80-96% of the proliferating CD4+ or CD8+ clones. To unstimulated subsets, only a minor fraction of alloreactive clones could be mapped.

The table came from immunoSEQ multiplex PCR; TCRdb's copy has only in-frame clones and leaves some out. This sample yields around 100,000 clones, of which approximately 94% are seen a single time; 1% to 1.5% belongs to the top ten. Material: non-Treg CD4+ T cells sorted from blood. The clonotype comes from a human donor in good health. The chain links TRBV5-1 to TRBJ1-4; perhaps TRBD1 as D (6 bases). The CDR3 coding sequence is TGCGCCAGCAGCTTGATGGGGGCAAGGAATGAAAAACTGTTTTTT. Amino acid sequence: CASSLMGARNEKLFF.